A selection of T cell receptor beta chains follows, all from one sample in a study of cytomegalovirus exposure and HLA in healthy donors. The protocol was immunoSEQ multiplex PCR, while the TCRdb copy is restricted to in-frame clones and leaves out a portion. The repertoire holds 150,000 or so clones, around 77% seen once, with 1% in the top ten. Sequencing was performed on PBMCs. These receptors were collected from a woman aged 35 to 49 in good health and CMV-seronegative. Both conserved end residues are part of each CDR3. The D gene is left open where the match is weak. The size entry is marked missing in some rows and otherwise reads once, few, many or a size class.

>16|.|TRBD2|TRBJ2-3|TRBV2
CASSERLAGSTDTQYF
TGTGCCAGCAGTGAACGACTAGCGGGAAGCACAGATACGCAGTATTTT
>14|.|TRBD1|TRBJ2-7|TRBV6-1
CASTQRGQFYEQYF
TGTGCCAGCACCCAGAGGGGGCAGTTCTACGAGCAGTACTTC
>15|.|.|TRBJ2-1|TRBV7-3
CASSPKGGAHNEQFF
TGTGCCAGCAGCCCCAAGGGCGGGGCCCACAATGAGCAGTTCTTC
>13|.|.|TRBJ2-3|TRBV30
CAWSDGGTDTQYF
TGTGCCTGGAGTGACGGGGGCACAGATACGCAGTATTTT
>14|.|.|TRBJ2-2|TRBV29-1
CSVELQGGTGELFF
TGCAGCGTTGAGTTGCAGGGGGGAACCGGGGAGCTGTTTTTT
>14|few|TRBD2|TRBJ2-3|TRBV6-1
CASRDGRITDTQYF
TGTGCCAGCAGGGACGGGAGGATCACAGATACGCAGTATTTT
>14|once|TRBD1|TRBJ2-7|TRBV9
CASSPGGFSYEQYF
TGTGCCAGCAGCCCAGGGGGATTCTCCTACGAGCAGTACTTC
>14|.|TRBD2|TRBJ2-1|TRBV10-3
CAISLSGSLDEQFF
TGTGCCATCAGCCTTAGCGGGAGTTTAGATGAGCAGTTCTTC
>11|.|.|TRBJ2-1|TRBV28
CASRLEDEQFF
TGTGCCAGCAGACTTGAGGATGAGCAGTTCTTC
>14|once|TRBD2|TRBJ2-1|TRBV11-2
CASSEGLAGREQFF
TGTGCCAGCAGCGAGGGACTAGCGGGACGTGAGCAGTTCTTC
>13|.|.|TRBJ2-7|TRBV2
CASSEGRAYEQYF
TGTGCCAGCAGTGAGGGGAGAGCCTACGAGCAGTACTTC
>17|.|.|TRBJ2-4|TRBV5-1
CASSSGTSTLAKNIQYF
TGCGCCAGCAGCAGCGGGACAAGCACTCTAGCCAAAAACATTCAGTACTTC
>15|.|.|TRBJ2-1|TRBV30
CAWSDTRDIGDEQFF
TGTGCCTGGAGTGATACCCGGGACATAGGGGATGAGCAGTTCTTC
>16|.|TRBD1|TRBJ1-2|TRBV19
CASSSTMGQSNYGYTF
TGTGCCAGTAGTTCAACCATGGGACAGTCTAACTATGGCTACACCTTC
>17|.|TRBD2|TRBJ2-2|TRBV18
CASSPGTSGSMAGELFF
TGTGCCAGCTCACCCGGGACTAGCGGGAGTATGGCCGGGGAGCTGTTTTTT
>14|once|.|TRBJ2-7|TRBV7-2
CASSLMIRRVEQYF
TGTGCCAGCAGCTTAATGATTCGACGGGTGGAGCAGTACTTC
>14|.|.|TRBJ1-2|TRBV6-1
CASSDTGSDGGYTF
TGTGCCAGCAGTGACACAGGGAGTGACGGTGGCTACACCTTC
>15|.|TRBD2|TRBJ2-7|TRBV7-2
CASSYGMGLANEQYF
TGTGCCAGCAGCTATGGGATGGGACTAGCGAACGAGCAGTACTTC
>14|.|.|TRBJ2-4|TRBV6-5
CASSYSGGRNIQYF
TGTGCCAGCAGTTACTCGGGGGGTAGGAACATTCAGTACTTC
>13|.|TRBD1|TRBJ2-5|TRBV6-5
CASSPRGRETQYF
TGTGCCAGCAGTCCAAGGGGGCGGGAGACCCAGTACTTC
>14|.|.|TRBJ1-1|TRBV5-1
CASSLAHPNTEAFF
TGCGCCAGCAGCTTGGCACACCCGAACACTGAAGCTTTCTTT
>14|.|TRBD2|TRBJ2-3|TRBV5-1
CASSERTSGHTQYF
TGCGCCAGCAGCGAACGGACTAGCGGACATACGCAGTATTTT
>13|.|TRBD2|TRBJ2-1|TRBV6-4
CASSDSGGRKQFF
TGTGCCAGCAGTGACTCGGGCGGGAGGAAGCAGTTCTTC
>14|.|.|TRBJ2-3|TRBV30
CASGRKQATDTQYF
TGTGCCTCGGGGAGGAAACAGGCCACAGATACGCAGTATTTT
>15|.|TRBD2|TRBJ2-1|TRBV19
CASSIWAGGGNEQFF
TGTGCCAGTAGTATATGGGCGGGAGGGGGCAATGAGCAGTTCTTC
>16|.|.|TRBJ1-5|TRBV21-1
CASSKGQDREDQPQHF
TGTGCCAGCAGCAAAGGGCAGGACAGGGAGGATCAGCCCCAGCATTTT
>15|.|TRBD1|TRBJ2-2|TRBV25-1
CASSPRTGGAGELFF
TGTGCCAGCAGTCCGCGGACAGGGGGAGCCGGGGAGCTGTTTTTT
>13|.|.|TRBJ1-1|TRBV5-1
CASSLTGPTEAFF
TGCGCCAGCAGCTTGACAGGGCCCACTGAAGCTTTCTTT
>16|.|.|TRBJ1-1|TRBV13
CASSLGLRGANTEAFF
TGTGCCAGCAGCTTAGGCCTACGGGGGGCGAACACTGAAGCTTTCTTT
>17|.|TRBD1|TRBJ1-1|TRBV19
CASSSRTGRDMNTEAFF
TGTGCCAGTAGTTCCCGGACAGGGAGGGACATGAACACTGAAGCTTTCTTT